A single sample gave rise to the 21 T cell receptor beta chains below, sequenced in a study of CD8+ T cells in alopecia areata. Extracted RNA was reverse transcribed into cDNA, the sequencing template. Some clones are missing from TCRdb's copy, which holds only in-frame ones; the method was immunoSEQ multiplex PCR. Of just over 150,000 clones detected, under 60% appear once; the ten largest clones hold 15% to 20%. Sample: CD8+ T cells sorted from blood, taken at week 0. The receptors here all came from a human donor with alopecia areata.

V gene TRBV27 combines with J gene TRBJ2-5; D not certain. Germline V gene lookup returns CDR1 MNHEY and CDR2 SMNVEV (reference sequence). V was shortened by 8 bases and J by 4 bases, with 8 bases between the two germline ends. This CDR3 has 11 residues. The CDR3 sequence is CASPERETQYF. The CDR3 coding sequence is TGTGCCAGCCCCGAGAGAGAGACCCAGTACTTC.

This clone was observed a handful of times. V and J are TRBV30 and TRBJ2-5; perhaps TRBD2 as D (5 bases). CDR3 size: 13 residues. Trimming shortened V by 1 base and J by 2 bases, and 8 bases separated the two germline ends. The germline CDR1 and CDR2 sequences are GTSNPN and SVGIG (reference sequence). For the CDR3, the DNA is TGTGCCTGGAGTGCCGGGGTTCAAGAGACCCAGTACTTC. Encoded protein: CAWSAGVQETQYF.

This clone appeared a few times. The V gene is TRBV15, the J gene TRBJ2-1; D possibly uses TRBD1 or TRBD2 (7 bases each). Germline values: CDR1 LNHNV, CDR2 YYDKDF (reference sequence). Between the trimmed V and J ends, which lost 8 bases and 0 bases, there was a span of 11 bases. This CDR3 has 14 amino acids. The DNA for the CDR3 is TGTGCCACCGCGGGGGACAGCTCCTACAATGAGCAGTTCTTC. This encodes CATAGDSSYNEQFF.

The chain couples TRBV11-2 to TRBJ2-1, with D tentatively TRBD2 (5 bases). The CDR3 is made up of 13 amino acids. Germline V lookup: CDR1 SGHAT, CDR2 FQNNGV. V dropped 7 bases and J dropped 9 bases, with 16 bases sitting between them. Here the CDR3 reads CASTEGPAGEQFF. The CDR3 region has the DNA TGTGCCAGCACCGAGGGCCCAGCCGGTGAGCAGTTCTTC.

The chain employs TRBV27 and TRBJ2-7, with a tentative D call TRBD2 (6 bases). Trimming stripped 1 base from V and 6 bases from J, with 10 bases between. This CDR3 is 13 amino acids long. Germline-derived CDR1 and CDR2 are MNHEY and SMNVEV (reference sequence). CDR3 sequence reads: CASSLLGGVEQYF. CDR3 DNA sequence: TGTGCCAGCAGTTTATTGGGGGGAGTCGAGCAGTACTTC.

This clone has only a few counts. The chain couples TRBV19 to TRBJ1-5; D is unclear. The germline V and J ends were trimmed by 1 base and 0 bases, with 13 bases remaining between them. The CDR3 has 17 residues. Germline assignment: CDR1 LNHDA and CDR2 SQIVND (reference sequence). CDR3 coding DNA: TGTGCCAGTAGTATAGGAGACGGAACCTATAGCAATCAGCCCCAGCATTTT. Its translation: CASSIGDGTYSNQPQHF.

This clone was observed a few times. The V call is TRBV7-2, the J call TRBJ1-1, with a tentative D call TRBD1 (6 bases). This CDR3 is built from 15 residues. Deletions cut 5 bases from V and 3 bases from J, with 16 bases between. Germline V gene lookup returns CDR1 SGHTA and CDR2 FQGNSA. In DNA, the CDR3 is TGTGCCAGCAGCCCTATGGGGGGGGGCGACACTGAAGCTTTCTTT. Translating it yields CASSPMGGGDTEAFF.

This chain joins TRBV5-6 and TRBJ1-5; 9 bases map to TRBD1. The V and J ends lost 3 bases and 4 bases, in that order; junction bases with no gene match: 8. Germline V CDR1 and CDR2: SGHDT, YYEEEE. The CDR3 runs to 16 residues. This CDR3 reads CASSSMDRGGNQPQHF. As DNA, the CDR3 is TGTGCCAGCAGCTCGATGGACAGGGGTGGTAATCAGCCCCAGCATTTT.

The chain recombines TRBV4-1 with TRBJ1-1; D remains unclear. CDR1 and CDR2 from the germline V gene are MGHRA and YSYEKL. This CDR3 is 17 amino acids long. The V end was cut by 0 bases, the J end by 2 bases, with 16 bases between. The CDR3 reads CASSQDKEGTENTEAFF. In DNA, the CDR3 is TGCGCCAGCAGCCAAGATAAGGAGGGTACAGAAAACACTGAAGCTTTCTTT.

V gene TRBV10-3 combines with J gene TRBJ1-1; D possibly corresponds to TRBD1 (6 bases). The V gene's germline CDR1 is ENHRY and CDR2 SYGVKD. The CDR3 spans 12 residues. Trimming took 7 bases from V and 10 from J, leaving 16 bases between them. The CDR3 sequence is CAITNSGEGAFF. DNA of the CDR3: TGTGCCATCACCAACTCAGGGGAGGGAGCTTTCTTT.

The chain uses TRBV27 and TRBJ1-2, with D unresolved. Germline CDR1 is MNHEY and CDR2 is SMNVEV (reference sequence). Between the trimmed V and J ends, which lost 6 bases and 8 bases, there was a span of 10 bases. The CDR3 has 11 residues. The CDR3 sequence is CASRDSHGYTF. In DNA, the CDR3 is TGTGCCAGCAGGGACTCTCACGGCTACACCTTC.

The chain recombines TRBV7-9 with TRBJ2-3; D is undetermined. Germline CDR1 and CDR2: SEHNR and FQNEAQ (reference sequence). The CDR3 contains 16 residues. V was clipped by 5 bases and J by 6 bases, with 21 bases between them. The CDR3 region has the DNA TGTGCCAGCAGCCCCGTTCGGCTGGACCTGGGGGATACGCAGTATTTT. It is translated as CASSPVRLDLGDTQYF. Full variable domain (remainder filled in from reference TRBV7-9 and TRBJ2-3): DTGVSQNPRHKITKRGQNVTFRCDPISEHNRLYWYRQTLGQGPEFLTYFQNEAQLEKSRLLSDRFSAERPKGSFSTLEIQRTEQGDSAMYLCASSPVRLDLGDTQYFGPGTRLTVL.

This sequence joins TRBV29-1 and TRBJ1-2, with D maybe TRBD1 (6 bases). V shed 5 bases and J shed 2 bases, with 12 bases lying between them. This CDR3 is built from 13 residues. CDR1 SQVTM and CDR2 ANQGSEA come from the germline V gene. CDR3 in amino acids: CSVPGTTNYGYTF. CDR3 in DNA: TGCAGCGTTCCCGGGACAACAAACTATGGCTACACCTTC.

The CDR3, as DNA: TGTGCCATCAGTGCAGCGGGACTGGATAACACCGGGGAGCTGTTTTTT. Its protein is CAISAAGLDNTGELFF. V usage is TRBV10-3 and J usage is TRBJ2-2; 7 positions match TRBD2. The CDR3 sequence is 16 residues long. The J segment lost 2 bases and the V segment lost 4 bases, leaving 7 bases of the junction unmatched. The germline gives CDR1 ENHRY, CDR2 SYGVKD.

This clone was detected many times. The chain uses TRBV7-9 and TRBJ2-1; 14 nucleotides line up with TRBD2. The ends lost 3 bases at V and 7 bases at J; junction bases unmatched: 2. Germline V gene data show CDR1 as SEHNR and CDR2 as FQNEAQ (reference sequence). The CDR3 is made up of 15 amino acids. The CDR3 bases are TGTGCCAGCAGCTTGACTAGCGGGGGGGCAAATGAGCAGTTCTTC. Translating it yields CASSLTSGGANEQFF. The variable domain in full, completed from reference TRBV7-9 and TRBJ2-1, reads DTGVSQNPRHKITKRGQNVTFRCDPISEHNRLYWYRQTLGQGPEFLTYFQNEAQLEKSRLLSDRFSAERPKGSFSTLEIQRTEQGDSAMYLCASSLTSGGANEQFFGPGTRLTVL.

CDR3 region: CSVEAGINEKLFF. The CDR3 DNA reads TGCAGCGTTGAGGCAGGAATTAATGAAAAACTGTTTTTT. V gene TRBV29-1 combines with J gene TRBJ1-4; D uncertain. The CDR3 loop spans 13 amino acids. The germline gives CDR1 SQVTM, CDR2 ANQGSEA. Deletions cut 3 bases from V and 4 bases from J, with 9 bases between. Full variable domain (rest looked up from reference TRBV29-1 and TRBJ1-4): SAVISQKPSRDICQRGTSLTIQCQVDSQVTMMFWYRQQPGQSLTLIATANQGSEATYESGFVIDKFPISRPNLTFSTLTVSNMSPEDSSIYLCSVEAGINEKLFFGSGTQLSVL.

The J gene is TRBJ1-4, the V gene TRBV7-9, with D possibly matching TRBD1 (6 bases). Germline V gene data show CDR1 as SEHNR and CDR2 as FQNEAQ (reference sequence). The ends were cut back, 2 bases at V and 6 bases at J, with 13 bases in the middle. The CDR3 has 15 amino acids. The chain's CDR3 is CASSLSTRGDEKLFF. The CDR3 DNA reads as TGTGCCAGCAGCTTATCGACCAGGGGTGATGAAAAACTGTTTTTT.

This chain joins TRBV7-8 and TRBJ2-7; D not certain. The V end was cut by 1 base, the J end by 0 bases, with 7 bases between. Germline CDR1 SGHVS, CDR2 FQNEAQ. The CDR3 loop spans 14 amino acids. CDR3 DNA sequence: TGTGCCAGCAGCTTAGGGGCCACCTCCTACGAGCAGTACTTC. Its protein is CASSLGATSYEQYF.

For the CDR3, the DNA is TGTGCCAGCAGCTTGACAGGGAACTACGAGCAGTACTTC. This gives the protein CASSLTGNYEQYF. The V gene is TRBV5-6, the J gene TRBJ2-7, with D perhaps matching TRBD1 (6 bases). Germline assignment: CDR1 SGHDT and CDR2 YYEEEE. The CDR3 consists of 13 residues. V lost 1 base, J lost 3 bases, and 8 bases lay in between.

With respect to this clone: Distinct nucleotide sequences in the sample also encode this CDR3. The chain uses TRBV7-9 and TRBJ2-2; D gene unclear. CDR3 length: 12 amino acids. Looked up from germline, CDR1 is SEHNR and CDR2 is FQNEAQ (reference sequence). V was pared by 1 base and J by 6 bases, with 3 bases between. CDR3 protein: CASSLGSGELFF. The CDR3, as DNA: TGTGCCAGCAGCTTAGGATCCGGGGAGCTGTTTTTT.

This clone has a handful of counts. The J gene is TRBJ2-3, the V gene TRBV6-5; TRBD2 matches 12 bases. This CDR3 contains 12 residues. Germline loops: CDR1 MNHEY, CDR2 SVGAGI. The V gene end was trimmed by 6 bases and the J gene end by 15 bases; junction bases not matched to a gene: 7. The CDR3 protein is CASSPLAGGLYF. As DNA, the CDR3 is TGTGCCAGCAGCCCTCTAGCGGGGGGGCTTTATTTT.